The 10 T cell receptor beta chains below were found in one sample sequenced in a study of OX40 agonist ivuxolimab in advanced cancers. The data were produced by immunoSEQ multiplex PCR, yet TCRdb's version contains in-frame clones alone and is incomplete. There are approximately 76,000 clones in the sample; roughly 85% occur only once, and approximately 0.65% lies in the top ten. Sequences were derived from CD4+ or CD8+ T cells sorted from blood, sampled in a trial of the OX40 agonist ivuxolimab. The receptors here all came from an adult with an advanced solid tumor such as melanoma, head and neck, liver or kidney cancer.

The rearrangement links TRBV7-3 to TRBJ2-1; 8 nucleotides agree with TRBD1. Germline CDR1 reads SGHTA; CDR2 reads FQGTGA. The CDR3 runs to 14 residues. The trim removed 7 bases at V and 6 bases at J, leaving 8 bases unmatched. In nucleotides, the CDR3 is TGTGCCAGCACCCCAGACCAGGGGGCCAATGAGCAGTTCTTC. Translation gives CASTPDQGANEQFF.

This clone was picked up a small number of times. The CDR3 is CSVGYGRTEAFF. The CDR3 nucleotides read TGCAGCGTTGGTTACGGGCGGACTGAAGCTTTCTTT. This chain uses TRBV29-1 with TRBJ1-1; D gene unclear. V gave up 4 bases and J gave up 5 bases, with 11 bases separating them. Germline-derived CDR1 and CDR2 are SQVTM and ANQGSEA. The CDR3 length is 12 residues.

V and J are TRBV11-2 and TRBJ1-3, with a possible D match to TRBD1 (6 bases). CDR3 length: 18 amino acids. The V end was cut by 0 bases, the J end by 0 bases, with 15 bases between. CDR1 is SGHAT, CDR2 FQNNGV, per germline. The CDR3 DNA is TGTGCCAGCAGCTTAGATATCGGACAGAGATCCTCTGGAAACACCATATATTTT. Translating gives CASSLDIGQRSSGNTIYF.

The chain combines TRBV7-9 with TRBJ2-3, with 9 bases that match TRBD1. The V segment lost 6 bases and the J segment 0 bases; nucleotides outside the gene matches: 10. CDR1 SEHNR and CDR2 FQNEAQ come from the germline V gene (reference sequence). This CDR3 is 17 amino acids long. CDR3 protein: CASRPTLGQGSTDTQYF. DNA for the CDR3: TGTGCCAGCAGACCAACCCTGGGACAGGGAAGCACAGATACGCAGTATTTT.

This chain links TRBV6-6 with TRBJ2-2, with D hard to call. From germline, CDR1 is MNHNY and CDR2 SVGAGI (reference sequence). V was pared by 4 bases and J by 6 bases, with 9 bases between. This CDR3 contains 13 residues. As DNA, the CDR3 is TGTGCCAGCAGTTGGGTGCCGTCCGGGGAGCTGTTTTTT. It encodes CASSWVPSGELFF.

The rearrangement uses TRBV19 and TRBJ2-2; D is possibly TRBD1 (6 bases). CDR3 length: 16 residues. V gave up 3 bases and J gave up 2 bases, with 13 bases separating them. Germline lookup yields CDR1 LNHDA and CDR2 SQIVND (reference sequence). This CDR3 reads CASSISWDTNTGELFF. The CDR3, as DNA: TGTGCCAGTAGTATTTCCTGGGACACAAACACCGGGGAGCTGTTTTTT.

The J gene is TRBJ1-2, the V gene TRBV27; D uncertain. Trimming shortened V by 6 bases and J by 4 bases, and 12 bases separated the two germline ends. The germline CDR1 and CDR2 sequences are MNHEY and SMNVEV (reference sequence). The CDR3 totals 13 residues. Written as DNA, the CDR3 is TGTGCCAGCAGCCGATCGGGCAGCTATGGCTACACCTTC. Protein sequence: CASSRSGSYGYTF.

The chain employs TRBV28 and TRBJ1-4, with a tentative D call TRBD1 (5 bases). CDR1 and CDR2 (germline): MDHEN, SYDVKM. Trimming took off 4 bases at V and 8 bases at J, with 17 bases between the two ends. The CDR3 covers 15 residues. The CDR3 is CASSSQTASGEKLFF. The CDR3 DNA follows: TGTGCCAGCAGTTCGCAGACAGCCAGTGGGGAAAAACTGTTTTTT.

This CDR3 is CASRLSTGGGQPQHF. CDR3 DNA: TGTGCCAGCAGGCTAAGTACAGGGGGCGGCCAGCCCCAGCATTTT. This chain uses TRBV27 with TRBJ1-5; 9 bases are shared with TRBD1. V dropped 6 bases and J dropped 7; count of bases not matched to a gene: 10. The CDR3 loop spans 15 amino acids. The germline gives CDR1 MNHEY, CDR2 SMNVEV (reference sequence).

This clone has just one count. This chain connects TRBV11-2 to TRBJ2-7; no clear D gene. The CDR3 totals 15 residues. From germline, CDR1 is SGHAT and CDR2 FQNNGV. The V end lost 5 bases, the J end lost 3 bases, and 17 bases lay between the germline ends. CDR3 bases: TGTGCCAGCAGCCCTTCCCAGGTGGCTCTCTACGAGCAGTACTTC. The encoded protein is CASSPSQVALYEQYF.